This T cell receptor beta chain was documented in a study of T cells in Graves' hyperthyroidism and ophthalmopathy. Findings and caveats of the study: A model of 13 V-J pairs discriminated ophthalmopathy from stable hyperthyroidism.

Trimming took off 6 bases at V and 4 bases at J, with 12 bases between the two ends. The germline gives CDR1 LNHDA, CDR2 SQIVND (reference sequence). CDR3 length: 14 residues. Among the patients, aged 18 to 65, hyperthyroidism was newly diagnosed and had lasted under 2 months. TCR beta CDR3 region amplification was performed from RNA transcripts. The HTBI primer set served for first-round RT-PCR of the TCR CDR3. In TCRdb, the multiplex PCR reads were re-called with MiXCR into one record per CDR3 protein. The table includes 75,000 to 100,000 distinct CDR3 sequences, approximately 40% detected once. This clonotype has more than one count but fewer than ten. Its antigen is as yet unknown. This may arise from a read error, as a much more abundant clone is one base away.

Sequenced sample: peripheral blood or thyroid tissue (not recorded which). The J gene is TRBJ1-4, the V gene TRBV19; weak D call: TRBD1 (5 bases). This TCR came from a woman between 25 and 40 years old with Graves' hyperthyroidism. The CDR3 coding sequence is TGTGCCAGTAGCCGGGACGGAAATAATGAAAAACTGTTTTTT. As protein: CASSRDGNNEKLFF.